The 9 T cell receptor beta chains in this list originate from one sample, sequenced in a study of blood T cell repertoires in COVID-19 (dated by TCRdb to 2020 to 2021). Library generation was performed with the immunoSEQ multiplex PCR assay. In its TCRdb copy, this immuneACCESS table keeps in-frame sequences only and misses some clones. Where compared with another copy, unresolved V genes explain less than half of these, and the others have no known cause. Present in this sample are about 50,000 clones, 86% of which were seen just once. Around a sixth of the sample lies in the top ten. Sequencing input: peripheral blood. The receptors were gathered from a man between 60 and 70 years old with active or convalescent COVID-19.

The chain joins TRBV3-1 (or the pseudogene TRBV3-2) to TRBJ1-1; TRBD1 is a possible D gene (5 bases). The V end lost 7 bases, the J end lost 5 bases, and 14 bases lay between the germline ends. The CDR3 totals 13 residues. CDR1 LGHDT and CDR2 YNNKEL come from the germline V gene (reference sequence). CDR3 sequence: CASTPGAGTEAFF. DNA for the CDR3: TGTGCCAGCACCCCTGGGGCTGGAACTGAAGCTTTCTTT.

V is TRBV10-3 and J is TRBJ1-1; 7 bases match TRBD1. The junction had 7 bases not matched to a gene; V was cut back by 7 bases and J by 2 bases. This CDR3 contains 14 residues. CDR1 and CDR2 (germline): ENHRY, SYGVKD. The CDR3 loop reads CAITKTGSNTEAFF. CDR3 DNA sequence: TGTGCCATCACCAAGACAGGGTCCAACACTGAAGCTTTCTTT.

J is TRBJ1-5 and V is TRBV2; 9 bases align to TRBD1. The CDR3 contains 16 residues. CDR1 and CDR2 (germline): SNHLY, FYNNEI. The ends lost 5 bases at V and 2 bases at J; junction bases unmatched: 7. CDR3 loop: CASSRPGQGGNQPQHF. CDR3 coding DNA: TGTGCCAGCAGTCGGCCGGGACAGGGTGGCAATCAGCCCCAGCATTTT. Full variable domain (rest looked up from reference TRBV2 and TRBJ1-5): EPEVTQTPSHQVTQMGQEVILRCVPISNHLYFYWYRQILGQKVEFLVSFYNNEISEKSEIFDDQFSVERPDGSNFTLKIRSTKLEDSAMYFCASSRPGQGGNQPQHFGDGTRLSIL.

The chain has TRBV21-1 and TRBJ1-2. TRBV21-1 is a documented pseudogene. The length of the CDR3 is 14 residues. CDR3 coding DNA: TGTGCCAGCAGCGCTATACCCCGACTTCATGGCTACACCTTC. It yields the protein CASSAIPRLHGYTF.

The chain uses TRBV6-4 and TRBJ1-6; tentative D call: TRBD1 (6 bases). V was shortened by 6 bases and J by 7 bases, with 10 bases between the two germline ends. Per germline, CDR1 MRHNA and CDR2 SNTAGT. The CDR3 extends over 13 amino acids. The CDR3 DNA reads as TGTGCCAGCAGCTCCGACAGGAATTCACCCCTCCACTTT. This codes for CASSSDRNSPLHF.

V and J are TRBV6-5 and TRBJ2-2; unclear D gene. The ends were cut back, 8 bases at V and 3 bases at J, with 7 bases in the middle. Germline values: CDR1 MNHEY, CDR2 SVGAGI. The CDR3 runs 12 residues. In DNA, the CDR3 is TGTGCCAGCCAAACAGACACCGGGGAGCTGTTTTTT. This encodes CASQTDTGELFF.

V is TRBV2 and J is TRBJ2-1; 10 nucleotides line up with TRBD2. Losses at the gene ends were 3 bases for V and 4 bases for J; bases not matched to a gene: 3. Germline CDR1 and CDR2: SNHLY and FYNNEI. The CDR3 is 15 amino acids. The CDR3 protein is CASSEKLAGYNEQFF. The DNA of the CDR3 is TGTGCCAGCAGTGAGAAACTAGCGGGGTACAATGAGCAGTTCTTC.

The genes are TRBV28 and TRBJ1-5, with 12 bases lining up with TRBD1. Germline assignment: CDR1 MDHEN and CDR2 SYDVKM. The J segment lost 1 base and the V segment lost 6 bases, leaving 7 bases of the junction unmatched. The CDR3 has 17 residues. The CDR3 nucleotides are TGTGCCAGCAGCGCCGGGACAGGGGGCTGGAGCAATCAGCCCCAGCATTTT. Residues: CASSAGTGGWSNQPQHF.

The chain recombines TRBV7-9 with TRBJ2-2, with a possible D match to TRBD2 (6 bases). V lost 6 bases to trimming and J lost 5 bases, with 16 bases between them. Per germline, CDR1 SEHNR and CDR2 FQNEAQ (reference sequence). The CDR3 spans 15 residues. DNA of the CDR3: TGTGCCAGCAGGATGGAGGGTAACCCTACCGGGGAGCTGTTTTTT. Amino acid sequence: CASRMEGNPTGELFF.